The rows below give T cell receptor beta chains drawn from one sample of a study of siplizumab effects on memory and regulatory T cells. TCRdb's copy holds only in-frame clones and misses some; the assay was immunoSEQ multiplex PCR. The sample includes about 69,000 clones, over 75% of them seen just once. Material for sequencing was Tregs sorted from blood. These receptors were collected from a human donor in good health. CDR3s include the opening cysteine and the closing phenylalanine or tryptophan. D genes are given only for firm matches. Some rows mark clone size as missing; the rest say once, few, many or name a class of expanded clone.

CDR3: CASSPESFVPSTDTQYF
DNA: TGTGCCAGCTCACCAGAAAGTTTTGTACCTAGCACAGATACGCAGTATTTT
D: -
size: once
V: TRBV18
J: TRBJ2-3

CDR3: CSVEDLRTGTERGGYTF
DNA: TGCAGCGTTGAAGACCTAAGAACCGGGACCGAGCGAGGAGGCTACACCTTC
D: -
size: few
V: TRBV29-1
J: TRBJ1-2

CDR3: CASTPGGRSSYNEQFF
DNA: TGTGCCAGCACCCCTGGGGGAAGAAGCTCCTACAATGAGCAGTTCTTC
D: -
size: -
V: TRBV28
J: TRBJ2-1

CDR3: CASSQWEGLAQHF
DNA: TGTGCCAGCAGCCAATGGGAGGGTCTAGCCCAGCATTTT
D: -
size: -
V: TRBV16
J: TRBJ1-5

CDR3: CASSVATGNTGELFF
DNA: TGTGCCAGCAGCGTAGCCACGGGGAACACCGGGGAGCTGTTTTTT
D: -
size: -
V: TRBV9
J: TRBJ2-2

CDR3: CASSPPSYNEQFF
DNA: TGTGCCAGCAGCCCCCCTTCCTACAATGAGCAGTTCTTC
D: -
size: -
V: TRBV11-1
J: TRBJ2-1

CDR3: CASSISGSSTDTQYF
DNA: TGTGCCAGCAGCATTAGCGGGAGTAGCACAGATACGCAGTATTTT
D: TRBD2
size: -
V: TRBV6-1
J: TRBJ2-3

CDR3: CASSQDRTGELFF
DNA: TGTGCCAGCAGCCAAGATCGGACCGGGGAGCTGTTTTTT
D: -
size: -
V: TRBV4-2
J: TRBJ2-2

CDR3: CASSSYEEGSGTYYGYTF
DNA: TGTGCCAGCAGCTCGTACGAAGAGGGTTCCGGGACCTACTATGGCTACACCTTC
D: -
size: -
V: TRBV5-6
J: TRBJ1-2

CDR3: CASSYTPTSGTYEQYF
DNA: TGTGCCAGCAGCTACACCCCGACTAGCGGAACCTACGAGCAGTACTTC
D: TRBD2
size: -
V: TRBV5-6
J: TRBJ2-7

CDR3: CASSLGNRPGGAFF
DNA: TGTGCCAGCAGCTTAGGCAACCGGCCCGGCGGGGCTTTCTTT
D: -
size: -
V: TRBV11-3
J: TRBJ1-1

CDR3: CSADSGTGTYEQYF
DNA: TGCAGCGCCGACTCCGGGACAGGTACCTACGAGCAGTACTTC
D: TRBD1
size: once
V: TRBV29-1
J: TRBJ2-7

CDR3: CASSVRASGLYEQYF
DNA: TGTGCCAGCAGCGTTAGGGCTAGCGGGCTCTACGAGCAGTACTTC
D: TRBD2
size: large
V: TRBV6-5
J: TRBJ2-7

CDR3: CATSRASGGNIQYF
DNA: TGTGCCACCAGCAGGGCTTCAGGGGGGAACATTCAGTACTTC
D: -
size: -
V: TRBV15
J: TRBJ2-4

CDR3: CASSQDRGAAYEQYF
DNA: TGCGCCAGCAGCCAAGATCGGGGGGCCGCCTACGAGCAGTACTTC
D: -
size: -
V: TRBV4-1
J: TRBJ2-7

CDR3: CASSLGLAGGNTQYF
DNA: TGTGCCAGCAGCTTGGGACTAGCGGGAGGGAATACGCAGTATTTT
D: TRBD2
size: -
V: TRBV5-4
J: TRBJ2-3

CDR3: CASSPDRDEQYF
DNA: TGTGCCAGCTCACCGGACAGGGACGAGCAGTACTTC
D: TRBD1
size: once
V: TRBV18
J: TRBJ2-7

CDR3: CASSLKGQKDNEKLFF
DNA: TGCGCCAGCAGCTTGAAAGGACAGAAGGACAACGAAAAACTGTTTTTT
D: -
size: -
V: TRBV5-1
J: TRBJ1-4

CDR3: CASSLVSQFF
DNA: TGTGCCAGCAGCTTGGTCTCACAGTTCTTC
D: -
size: once
V: TRBV5-8
J: TRBJ2-1

CDR3: CAISDPHNEQFF
DNA: TGTGCCATCAGTGATCCGCACAATGAGCAGTTCTTC
D: -
size: -
V: TRBV10-3
J: TRBJ2-1

CDR3: CASSLRSVGELFF
DNA: TGTGCCAGCAGCTTAAGGAGTGTCGGGGAGCTGTTTTTT
D: -
size: -
V: TRBV7-3
J: TRBJ2-2

CDR3: CASKRPSSGNTIYF
DNA: TGTGCCAGTAAACGTCCGAGCTCTGGAAACACCATATATTTT
D: -
size: -
V: TRBV19
J: TRBJ1-3

CDR3: CATSGGQFSTDTQYF
DNA: TGTGCCACCAGCGGAGGCCAGTTTAGCACAGATACGCAGTATTTT
D: -
size: -
V: TRBV15
J: TRBJ2-3

CDR3: CASSLGPTVNTEAFF
DNA: TGTGCCAGCAGCTTAGGCCCCACCGTGAACACTGAAGCTTTCTTT
D: -
size: -
V: TRBV11-2
J: TRBJ1-1

CDR3: CASSGWESGPQHF
DNA: TGTGCCAGCAGCGGCTGGGAATCGGGCCCCCAGCATTTT
D: -
size: -
V: TRBV5-6
J: TRBJ1-5

CDR3: CASSVVGDTQYF
DNA: TGTGCCAGCAGCGTAGTTGGAGATACGCAGTATTTT
D: -
size: -
V: TRBV9
J: TRBJ2-3

CDR3: CASSLSDRVTSHNEQFF
DNA: TGTGCCAGCAGTTTGTCGGACAGGGTAACCTCCCACAATGAGCAGTTCTTC
D: TRBD1
size: -
V: TRBV28
J: TRBJ2-1

CDR3: CASSARTGAYEQYF
DNA: TGTGCCAGCAGTGCTCGGACAGGGGCCTACGAGCAGTACTTC
D: TRBD1
size: -
V: TRBV6-5
J: TRBJ2-7

CDR3: CASSLDRAGELFF
DNA: TGTGCCAGCTCACTAGACCGTGCCGGGGAGCTGTTTTTT
D: -
size: once
V: TRBV18
J: TRBJ2-2

CDR3: CASSQEGARTEAFF
DNA: TGTGCCAGCAGCCAGGAGGGGGCTAGGACTGAAGCTTTCTTT
D: TRBD1
size: -
V: TRBV5-4
J: TRBJ1-1

CDR3: CASSRDLNQPQHF
DNA: TGTGCCAGCAGTCGTGACTTAAATCAGCCCCAGCATTTT
D: -
size: once
V: TRBV6-5
J: TRBJ1-5

CDR3: CAIGKPGTTMNTEAFF
DNA: TGTGCCATCGGAAAACCCGGGACGACCATGAACACTGAAGCTTTCTTT
D: -
size: few
V: TRBV10-3
J: TRBJ1-1